A selection of T cell receptor beta chains follows, all from one sample in a study of T cell responses to AZD1222 COVID-19 vaccine. The repertoire was sequenced with immunoSEQ multiplex PCR; TCRdb's copy has only in-frame clones and lacks some. The data hold 130,000 or so clones, with 85% to 90% observed a single time. The source material was peripheral blood, sampled on day 0 of AZD1222 vaccination. The receptors derive from an adult in good health. The CDR3 runs from the conserved cysteine through the conserved F or W. Each record gives: V gene, clone size, D gene, J gene, CDR3 protein, CDR3 DNA. D genes are given only for firm matches. Expanded clones are given a class, and other clones once, few, many or no size at all.

>TRBV25-1|.|.|TRBJ2-5
CASSEAGTGQETQYF
TGTGCCAGCAGTGAAGCCGGGACGGGCCAAGAGACCCAGTACTTC
>TRBV18|.|.|TRBJ1-4
CASSPRGIGATNEKLFF
TGTGCCAGCTCACCAAGGGGGATAGGCGCAACTAATGAAAAACTGTTTTTT
>TRBV7-2|.|TRBD2|TRBJ2-1
CASSSGLVEGNEQFF
TGTGCCAGCAGCTCCGGACTAGTTGAAGGGAATGAGCAGTTCTTC
>TRBV7-3|.|TRBD2|TRBJ2-2
CASSSLPSGNTGELFF
TGTGCCAGCAGCTCCCTTCCTAGCGGGAACACCGGGGAGCTGTTTTTT
>TRBV5-1|.|.|TRBJ1-6
CASSLGQINSPLHF
TGCGCCAGCAGCTTGGGGCAGATTAATTCACCCCTCCACTTT
>TRBV19|.|.|TRBJ2-1
CASSIVGPSGRGYNEQFF
TGTGCCAGTAGTATAGTGGGTCCCAGCGGTAGGGGCTACAATGAGCAGTTCTTC
>TRBV18|.|.|TRBJ1-1
CASSKGVRETEAFF
TGTGCCAGCTCAAAGGGGGTCAGGGAGACTGAAGCTTTCTTT
>TRBV9|few|TRBD2|TRBJ2-7
CASSPAGGNEQYF
TGTGCCAGCAGCCCCGCGGGGGGGAACGAGCAGTACTTC
>TRBV6-2/TRBV6-3|.|.|TRBJ1-1
CASSYDSEYSTSNTEAFF
TGTGCCAGCAGTTATGACAGTGAGTACAGCACTTCGAACACTGAAGCTTTCTTT
>TRBV24-1|.|.|TRBJ2-3
CATSDPSTDTQYF
TGTGCCACCAGTGATCCCAGCACAGATACGCAGTATTTT
>TRBV5-6|.|TRBD1|TRBJ1-3
CASSLAGTGTGNTIYF
TGTGCCAGCAGCTTGGCCGGGACAGGGACTGGAAACACCATATATTTT
>TRBV6-5|.|.|TRBJ2-5
CASSYSDPRQTQYF
TGTGCCAGCAGTTACTCCGACCCCCGTCAGACCCAGTACTTC
>TRBV3-1/TRBV3-2|.|.|TRBJ2-2
CASSPSGTPETGELFF
TGTGCCAGCAGCCCGTCCGGGACACCGGAGACCGGGGAGCTGTTTTTT
>TRBV6-5|.|TRBD2|TRBJ2-3
CASSYSPSGVLDTQYF
TGTGCCAGCAGTTACTCGCCTAGCGGGGTCTTAGATACGCAGTATTTT
>TRBV30|.|TRBD2|TRBJ2-3
CAWSLTSGNTDTQYF
TGTGCCTGGAGCCTTACTAGCGGGAACACAGATACGCAGTATTTT
>TRBV18|.|.|TRBJ2-2
CASSPERTGELFF
TGTGCCAGCTCACCGGAACGCACCGGGGAGCTGTTTTTT
>TRBV6-2/TRBV6-3|.|TRBD1|TRBJ1-1
CASSHRQGMFTEAFF
TGTGCCAGCAGTCATCGACAGGGAATGTTCACTGAAGCTTTCTTT
>TRBV20-1|once|TRBD1|TRBJ2-5
CSASRADRAETQYF
TGCAGTGCTAGTAGGGCGGACAGGGCAGAGACCCAGTACTTC
>TRBV7-3|.|.|TRBJ1-6
CASSFPNSPLHF
TGTGCCAGCAGCTTCCCTAATTCACCCCTCCACTTT
>TRBV3-1/TRBV3-2|.|.|TRBJ1-1
CASSQLGGGEAFF
TGTGCCAGCAGCCAACTAGGGGGAGGTGAAGCTTTCTTT
>TRBV9|.|.|TRBJ1-6
CASSVGSYNSPLHF
TGTGCCAGCAGCGTAGGAAGCTATAATTCACCCCTCCACTTT
>TRBV27|.|.|TRBJ2-7
CASRPDYEQYF
TGTGCCAGCAGGCCCGACTACGAGCAGTACTTC
>TRBV7-9|few|.|TRBJ1-1
CASSFGVSGEGSEAFF
TGTGCCAGCAGCTTCGGGGTTAGCGGCGAAGGTAGTGAAGCTTTCTTT
>TRBV11-3|.|TRBD2|TRBJ2-7
CASSKGGTSFEQYF
TGTGCCAGCAGCAAGGGCGGGACTAGCTTCGAGCAGTACTTC
>TRBV6-2/TRBV6-3|.|.|TRBJ1-1
CASSYFIGPGTPNTEAFF
TGTGCCAGCAGTTACTTTATCGGACCGGGGACGCCGAACACTGAAGCTTTCTTT
>TRBV10-3|.|.|TRBJ1-2
CAIRIQEEDGYTF
TGTGCCATCAGGATACAGGAGGAGGATGGCTACACCTTC
>TRBV5-7|.|.|TRBJ2-7
CASSRKDPNRFEQYF
TGTGCCAGCAGCCGAAAGGACCCCAATCGGTTCGAGCAGTACTTC
>TRBV7-3|.|.|TRBJ1-2
CASSPAAPGLSYGYTF
TGTGCCAGCAGCCCAGCCGCTCCAGGGCTCAGCTATGGCTACACCTTC
>TRBV5-1|.|.|TRBJ1-1
CASSLGGITEAFF
TGCGCCAGCAGCTTGGGGGGCATCACTGAAGCTTTCTTT
>TRBV7-2|.|.|TRBJ1-1
CASSLVAGKGTEAFF
TGTGCCAGCAGCTTAGTGGCGGGGAAGGGAACTGAAGCTTTCTTT
>TRBV7-3|.|TRBD2|TRBJ2-7
CASSPSLRTSGYEQYF
TGTGCCAGCAGCCCCTCCCTCCGGACTAGCGGCTACGAGCAGTACTTC
>TRBV5-1|.|.|TRBJ2-2
CASSFSSFYTGELFF
TGCGCCAGCAGCTTTAGCAGCTTCTACACCGGGGAGCTGTTTTTT
>TRBV2|.|.|TRBJ1-2
CASSDGWENYGYTF
TGTGCCAGCAGTGATGGCTGGGAGAACTATGGCTACACCTTC
>TRBV5-1|.|TRBD2|TRBJ2-3
CASSLAPAGGRDTQYF
TGCGCCAGCAGCTTGGCCCCAGCGGGAGGGCGAGATACGCAGTATTTT
>TRBV14|.|.|TRBJ2-1
CASSEIDLNNEQFF
TGTGCCAGCAGTGAGATTGATCTAAACAATGAGCAGTTCTTC
>TRBV30|once|TRBD1|TRBJ2-7
CAWNRDRAYEQYF
TGTGCCTGGAATCGGGACAGGGCCTACGAGCAGTACTTC
>TRBV21-1|.|.|TRBJ2-7
CASSILFLGEQYF
TGTGCCAGCAGCATCCTCTTTTTAGGGGAGCAGTACTTC
>TRBV24-1|few|.|TRBJ2-2
CATSGGGRFGELFF
TGTGCCACCAGTGGCGGAGGGAGGTTCGGGGAGCTGTTTTTT
>TRBV5-1|once|.|TRBJ2-5
CASSLGSNKETQYF
TGCGCCAGCAGCTTGGGGTCAAACAAAGAGACCCAGTACTTC
>TRBV12-3/TRBV12-4|.|.|TRBJ1-5
CASKEGRQPQHF
TGTGCCAGCAAGGAAGGTAGGCAGCCCCAGCATTTT
>TRBV7-3|.|.|TRBJ2-1
CASSLSGSDEQFF
TGTGCCAGCAGCCTTTCCGGCAGCGATGAGCAGTTCTTC
>TRBV19|.|.|TRBJ1-1
CASTSPGNTEAFF
TGTGCCAGTACCTCCCCAGGGAACACTGAAGCTTTCTTT
>TRBV6-5|.|.|TRBJ1-2
CASSPQGGNGYTF
TGTGCCAGCAGCCCACAGGGAGGAAATGGCTACACCTTC
>TRBV6-1|once|.|TRBJ1-5
CASSEVGARGRQPQHF
TGTGCCAGCAGTGAAGTGGGGGCAAGGGGCCGGCAGCCCCAGCATTTT
>TRBV5-1|.|.|TRBJ1-2
CASSFGYGYTF
TGCGCCAGCAGCTTTGGCTATGGCTACACCTTC
>TRBV29-1|.|.|TRBJ1-3
CSVVIRSSGNTIYF
TGCAGCGTCGTCATCCGAAGCTCTGGAAACACCATATATTTT
>TRBV5-8|.|.|TRBJ1-4
CASRPRLRGEKLFF
TGTGCCAGCAGGCCTCGGTTGCGCGGTGAAAAACTGTTTTTT
>TRBV7-2|.|TRBD2|TRBJ2-7
CASSLVGGLDAEQYF
TGTGCCAGCAGCCTTGTAGGGGGACTAGACGCCGAGCAGTACTTC
>TRBV9|.|TRBD1|TRBJ2-1
CASSVGPGGLSNEQFF
TGTGCCAGCAGCGTAGGTCCAGGGGGTTTGTCCAATGAGCAGTTCTTC
>TRBV7-9|few|TRBD2|TRBJ2-2
CASSVNSGTSITGELFF
TGTGCCAGCAGCGTAAACTCCGGGACTAGTATCACCGGGGAGCTGTTTTTT
>TRBV7-2|.|.|TRBJ2-3
CASSLVAGSDTQYF
TGTGCCAGCAGCTTAGTGGCGGGCTCAGATACGCAGTATTTT
>TRBV19|.|.|TRBJ1-1
CASSPGVATEAFF
TGTGCCAGTAGCCCAGGGGTGGCCACTGAAGCTTTCTTT
>TRBV3-1/TRBV3-2|.|.|TRBJ2-3
CASSQDPLAGQYF
TGTGCCAGCAGCCAAGATCCACTAGCTGGGCAGTATTTT
>TRBV6-5|.|.|TRBJ1-2
CASSPSRGLYGYTF
TGTGCCAGCAGTCCCAGCCGTGGGCTCTATGGCTACACCTTC